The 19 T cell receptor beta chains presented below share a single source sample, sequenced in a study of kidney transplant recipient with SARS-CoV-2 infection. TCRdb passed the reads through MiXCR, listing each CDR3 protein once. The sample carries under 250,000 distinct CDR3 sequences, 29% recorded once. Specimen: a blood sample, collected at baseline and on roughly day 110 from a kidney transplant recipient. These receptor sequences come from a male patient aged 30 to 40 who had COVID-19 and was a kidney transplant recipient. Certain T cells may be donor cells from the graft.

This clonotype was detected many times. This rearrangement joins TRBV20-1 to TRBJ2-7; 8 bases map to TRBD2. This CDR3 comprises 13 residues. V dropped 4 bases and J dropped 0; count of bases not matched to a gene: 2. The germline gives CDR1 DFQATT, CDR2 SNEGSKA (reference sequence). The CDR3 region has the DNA TGCAGTGCTAATAGCGGGAACTCCTACGAGCAGTACTTC. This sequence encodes CSANSGNSYEQYF.

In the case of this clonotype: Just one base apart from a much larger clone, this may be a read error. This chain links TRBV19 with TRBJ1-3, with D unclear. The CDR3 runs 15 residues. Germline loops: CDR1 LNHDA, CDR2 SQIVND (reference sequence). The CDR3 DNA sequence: TGTGCCAGTAGTATTACGGATAACTCTGGAACCACCATATATTTT. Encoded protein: CASSITDNSGTTIYF.

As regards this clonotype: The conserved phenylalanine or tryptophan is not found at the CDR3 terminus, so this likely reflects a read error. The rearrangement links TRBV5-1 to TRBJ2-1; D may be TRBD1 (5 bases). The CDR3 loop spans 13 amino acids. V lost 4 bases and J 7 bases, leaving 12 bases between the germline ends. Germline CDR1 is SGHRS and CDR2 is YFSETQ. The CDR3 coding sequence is TGCGCCAGCAGCCCCCAGCCAGGGAATGAGCAGTTCCTC. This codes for CASSPQPGNEQFL.

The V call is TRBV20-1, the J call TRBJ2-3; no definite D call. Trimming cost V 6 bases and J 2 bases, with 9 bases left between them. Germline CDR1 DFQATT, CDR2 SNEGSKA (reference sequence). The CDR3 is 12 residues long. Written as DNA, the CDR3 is TGCAGTGCGCGGACGACCACAGATACGCAGTATTTT. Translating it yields CSARTTTDTQYF.

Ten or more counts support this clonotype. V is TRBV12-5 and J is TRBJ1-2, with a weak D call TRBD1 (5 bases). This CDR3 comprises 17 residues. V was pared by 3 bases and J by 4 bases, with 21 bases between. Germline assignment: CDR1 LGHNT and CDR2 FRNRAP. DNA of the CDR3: TGTGCTAGTGGTTTTTCACATTTGCAGGGAAAGACCTATGGCTACACCTTC. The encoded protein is CASGFSHLQGKTYGYTF. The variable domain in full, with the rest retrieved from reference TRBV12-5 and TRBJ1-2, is DARVTQTPRHKVTEMGQEVTMRCQPILGHNTVFWYRQTMMQGLELLAYFRNRAPLDDSGMPKDRFSAEMPDATLATLKIQPSEPRDSAVYFCASGFSHLQGKTYGYTFGSGTRLTVV.

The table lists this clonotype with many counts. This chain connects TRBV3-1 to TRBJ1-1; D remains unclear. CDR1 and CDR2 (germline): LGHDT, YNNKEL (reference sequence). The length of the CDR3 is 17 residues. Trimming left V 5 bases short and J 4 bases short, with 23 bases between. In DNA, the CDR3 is TGTGCCAGCAGCGACGGATGTCCCATTTCAATTCGCACTGAAGCTTTCTTT. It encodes CASSDGCPISIRTEAFF.

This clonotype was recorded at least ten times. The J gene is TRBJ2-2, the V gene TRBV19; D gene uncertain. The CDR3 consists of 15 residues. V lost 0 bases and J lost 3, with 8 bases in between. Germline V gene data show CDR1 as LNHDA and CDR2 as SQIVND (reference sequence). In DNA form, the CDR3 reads TGTGCCAGTAGTATAGAGGGCGGTCACACCGGGGAGCTGTTTTTT. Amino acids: CASSIEGGHTGELFF. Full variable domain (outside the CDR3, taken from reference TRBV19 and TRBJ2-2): DGGITQSPKYLFRKEGQNVTLSCEQNLNHDAMYWYRQDPGQGLRLIYYSQIVNDFQKGDIAEGYSVSREKKESFPLTVTSAQKNPTAFYLCASSIEGGHTGELFFGEGSRLTVL.

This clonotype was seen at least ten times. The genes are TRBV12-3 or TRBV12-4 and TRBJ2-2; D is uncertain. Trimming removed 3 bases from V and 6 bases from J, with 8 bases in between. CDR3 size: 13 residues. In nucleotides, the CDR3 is TGTGCCAGCAGTTTTTTCTCGGCCGGGGAGCTGTTTTTT. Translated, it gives CASSFFSAGELFF.

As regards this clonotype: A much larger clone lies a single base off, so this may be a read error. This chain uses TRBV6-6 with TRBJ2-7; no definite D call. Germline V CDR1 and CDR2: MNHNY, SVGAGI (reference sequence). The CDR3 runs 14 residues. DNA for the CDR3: TGTGCCAGCAGACAAACCAGCGTCTCCTACGAGCAGTGCTTC. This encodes CASRQTSVSYEQCF.

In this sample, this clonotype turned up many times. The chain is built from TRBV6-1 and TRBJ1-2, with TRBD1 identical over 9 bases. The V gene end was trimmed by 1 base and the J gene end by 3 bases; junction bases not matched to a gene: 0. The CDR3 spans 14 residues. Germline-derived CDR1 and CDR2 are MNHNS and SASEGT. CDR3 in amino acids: CASSEGDRDYGYTF. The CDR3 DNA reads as TGTGCCAGCAGTGAAGGGGACAGGGACTATGGCTACACCTTC.

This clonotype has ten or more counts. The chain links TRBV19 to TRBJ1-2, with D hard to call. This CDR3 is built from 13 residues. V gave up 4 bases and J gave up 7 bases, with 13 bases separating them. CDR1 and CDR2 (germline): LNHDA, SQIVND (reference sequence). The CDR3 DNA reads TGTGCCAGTAGTAAGGAGGGAAGAGTTGGCTACACCTTC. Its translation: CASSKEGRVGYTF.

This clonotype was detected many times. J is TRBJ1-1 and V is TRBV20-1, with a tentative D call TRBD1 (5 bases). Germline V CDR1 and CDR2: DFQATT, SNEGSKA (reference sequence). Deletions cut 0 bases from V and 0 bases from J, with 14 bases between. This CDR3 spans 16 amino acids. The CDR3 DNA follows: TGCAGTGCTAGAGATGTCCAGGGTACTATGAACACTGAAGCTTTCTTT. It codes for CSARDVQGTMNTEAFF.

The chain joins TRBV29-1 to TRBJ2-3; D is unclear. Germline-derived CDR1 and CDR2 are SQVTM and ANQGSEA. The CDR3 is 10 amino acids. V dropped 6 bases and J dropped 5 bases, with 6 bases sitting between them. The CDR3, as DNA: TGCAGCGTAGGTGGAGATACGCAGTATTTT. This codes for CSVGGDTQYF.

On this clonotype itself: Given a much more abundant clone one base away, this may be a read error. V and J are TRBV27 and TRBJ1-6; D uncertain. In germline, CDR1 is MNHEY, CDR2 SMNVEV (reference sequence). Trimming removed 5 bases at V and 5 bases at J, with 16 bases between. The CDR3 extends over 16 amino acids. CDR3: CASSPPLGLNNSPLHF. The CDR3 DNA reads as TGTGCCAGCAGTCCCCCCCTGGGATTGAATAATTCACCCCTCCACTTT.

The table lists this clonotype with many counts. CDR3 DNA: TGTGCCAGCAGCCGTACCGGGGACGAGCAGTACTTC. Translated: CASSRTGDEQYF. The chain joins TRBV7-9 to TRBJ2-7, with D tentatively TRBD2 (5 bases). Trimming took off 5 bases at V and 5 bases at J, with 10 bases between the two ends. This CDR3 has 12 amino acids. The germline V gene has CDR1 SEHNR and CDR2 FQNEAQ (reference sequence).

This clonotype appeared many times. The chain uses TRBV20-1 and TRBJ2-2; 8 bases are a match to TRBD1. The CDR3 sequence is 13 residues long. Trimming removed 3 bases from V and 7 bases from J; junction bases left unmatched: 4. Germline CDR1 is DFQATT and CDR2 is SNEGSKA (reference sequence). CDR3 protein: CSARRTGHGELFF. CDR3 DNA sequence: TGCAGTGCTAGGCGGACAGGGCACGGGGAGCTGTTTTTT.

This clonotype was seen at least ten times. CDR3 in DNA: TGTGCCAGCAGTGCCGGGGGACGCTCTAGAAAGACCTATGGCTACACCTTC. It specifies CASSAGGRSRKTYGYTF. The chain uses TRBV6-8 and TRBJ1-2; perhaps TRBD1 as D (5 bases). Trimming took 5 bases from V and 4 from J, leaving 23 bases between them. CDR1 is MNHGY and CDR2 is SAAAGT in the germline V gene. There are 17 residues in the CDR3.

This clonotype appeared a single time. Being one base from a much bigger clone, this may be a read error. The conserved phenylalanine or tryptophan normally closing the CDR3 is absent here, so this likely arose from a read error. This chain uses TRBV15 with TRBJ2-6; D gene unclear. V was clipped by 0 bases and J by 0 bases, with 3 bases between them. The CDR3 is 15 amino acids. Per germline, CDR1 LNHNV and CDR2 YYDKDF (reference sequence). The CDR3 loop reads CATSRESSGANVLTV. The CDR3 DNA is TGTGCCACCAGCAGAGAGAGCTCTGGGGCCAACGTCCTGACTGTC.

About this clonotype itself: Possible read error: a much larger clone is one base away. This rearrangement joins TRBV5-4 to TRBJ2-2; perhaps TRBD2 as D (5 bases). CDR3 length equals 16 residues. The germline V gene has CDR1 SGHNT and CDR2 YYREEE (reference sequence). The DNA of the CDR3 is TGTGCCAGCGGCTTGGCTAGCAGCCTCTACACCGGGGAGCTGTTTTTT. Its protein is CASGLASSLYTGELFF.